This TCR beta chain was identified during a study of cytomegalovirus exposure and HLA in healthy donors. Study in general: Samples from HLA-typed donors yielded about 86 million unique TCRs in an early data release.

PCR employed 60 Vbeta and 13 Jbeta primers. Here immunoSEQ multiplex PCR was the method, and the copy in TCRdb shows in-frame clones only, minus some. This repertoire includes around 140,000 clones. Overall study findings and caveats: By HLA locus, TCR association rates varied in a later analysis, with DRB1 showing the most and HLA-C the fewest. High sensitivity and specificity were reportedly achieved when the classifier diagnosed cytomegalovirus status.

In the case of this clone: Its antigen is unidentified.

V was shortened by 3 bases and J by 0 bases, with 10 bases between the two germline ends. This CDR3 is built from 14 residues. Germline-derived CDR1 and CDR2 are SGHNT and YYREEE (reference sequence). This chain links TRBV5-4 with TRBJ2-7, with D maybe TRBD1 (5 bases). The receptor was isolated from a male donor in good health and CMV-seronegative. The sample consisted of PBMCs. The CDR3 spells CASSSARDSYEQYF. DNA for the CDR3: TGTGCCAGCAGCTCCGCCAGGGACTCCTACGAGCAGTACTTC.